Given below is one T cell receptor (beta chain) in context. The sample belongs to a study of blood T cell repertoires in COVID-19. Study-level background: Both acute and convalescent COVID-19 samples were obtained from the United States, Italy and Spain. Sample material is recorded as cDNA or gDNA derived from T cells, B-cell-depleted T cells, or PBMCs.

The CDR3 runs 15 residues. CDR1 SGHTA and CDR2 FQGNSA come from the germline V gene. V was clipped by 5 bases and J by 4 bases; unmatched bases: 9. In the study's own analysis: Estimation of nucleated cell counts was performed using reference gene primer amplification. The assay was immunoSEQ multiplex PCR, and TCRdb's table has in-frame clones only and misses some. V and J calls and clone size are copied from that table; D and trimming were computed from the DNA. The sample lists 100,000 to 150,000 clones, approximately 83% occurring once. The TCR originated in an older woman with acute or convalescent COVID-19. Sequencing input: peripheral blood. V is TRBV7-2 and J is TRBJ2-3, with 7 bases fitting TRBD2. CDR3 amino acids: CASSPLGGGSDTQYF. CDR3 sequence (DNA): TGTGCCAGCAGCCCTTTGGGGGGGGGTTCAGATACGCAGTATTTT.